What follows are 27 T cell receptor beta chains derived from one specimen sequenced in a study of type 1 and type 2 diabetes patients. Genomic DNA was the PCR template. A primer set of 30 forward and 13 reverse primers amplified the CDR3. TCRdb itself ran the multiplex PCR reads through MiXCR, one entry per CDR3 protein. The table includes more than 250,000 distinct CDR3 sequences, approximately 50% detected once. The source material was peripheral blood mononuclear cells (PBMCs). The receptors were gathered from a man in his late teens or twenties with type 2 diabetes.

A few counts support this clonotype. The chain employs TRBV27 and TRBJ2-7, with 7 bases matching TRBD1. Germline V lookup: CDR1 MNHEY, CDR2 SMNVEV (reference sequence). V dropped 3 bases and J dropped 3; count of bases not matched to a gene: 5. This CDR3 has 14 amino acids. CDR3 DNA: TGTGCCAGCAGTTTTAAGGGACAGAGCTACGAGCAGTACTTC. As protein: CASSFKGQSYEQYF.

J is TRBJ2-3 and V is TRBV20-1; D uncertain. Trimming took off 3 bases at V and 0 bases at J, with 16 bases between the two ends. CDR3 length equals 16 residues. Germline CDR1 DFQATT, CDR2 SNEGSKA (reference sequence). CDR3 residues: CSARHGRASSTDTQYF. Here the CDR3 DNA reads TGCAGTGCTAGGCACGGCCGGGCTTCTAGCACAGATACGCAGTATTTT.

A few counts support this clonotype. The chain uses TRBV20-1 and TRBJ2-2, with a tentative D call TRBD2 (6 bases). CDR3 length: 13 amino acids. V lost 6 bases to trimming and J lost 6 bases, with 14 bases between them. Germline-derived CDR1 and CDR2 are DFQATT and SNEGSKA (reference sequence). The CDR3 is CSASYGGAGELFF. CDR3 nucleotide sequence: TGCAGTGCGTCGTATGGAGGGGCCGGGGAGCTGTTTTTT.

This clonotype was observed a few times. This rearrangement joins TRBV5-1 to TRBJ2-7; D unresolved. In germline, CDR1 is SGHRS, CDR2 YFSETQ. V shed 3 bases and J shed 4 bases, with 11 bases lying between them. The length of the CDR3 is 13 residues. The CDR3 DNA follows: TGCGCCAGCAGCTCGGACCCCCAGTACGAGCAGTACTTC. Translating it yields CASSSDPQYEQYF.

The chain couples TRBV19 to TRBJ2-7, with a weak D call TRBD1 (8 bases). The germline V gene encodes CDR1 LNHDA and CDR2 SQIVND (reference sequence). V was trimmed by 6 bases and J by 4 bases, leaving 13 bases between them. This CDR3 spans 13 amino acids. CDR3 residues: CASRGGTGYEQYF. The CDR3 DNA follows: TGTGCCAGTAGGGGGGGGACAGGTTACGAGCAGTACTTC.

This chain links TRBV19 with TRBJ2-7; the D gene is possibly TRBD1 (5 bases). The CDR3 is 13 amino acids. V lost 3 bases, J lost 2 bases, and 8 bases lay in between. Looked up from germline, CDR1 is LNHDA and CDR2 is SQIVND (reference sequence). CDR3 protein: CASSMTRAYEQYF. The CDR3 bases are TGTGCCAGTAGTATGACCAGGGCCTACGAGCAGTACTTC.

Comments on this clonotype: Given the absence of the conserved phenylalanine or tryptophan at the CDR3 end, a read error is likely. This chain joins TRBV24-1 and TRBJ2-5, with 7 bases lining up with TRBD1. Germline V gene sequence: CDR1 KGHDR, CDR2 SFDVKD. With V trimmed by 4 bases and J by 3 bases, 7 bases remained unmatched. The CDR3 has 15 residues. DNA for the CDR3: TGTGCCACCAGTGACTCCGACAGGGAAAAAGAGACCCAGTACTCC. Translation gives CATSDSDREKETQYS.

This clonotype was found once. The rearrangement links TRBV7-2 to TRBJ1-5, with TRBD1 as a possible D gene (6 bases). The V end was cut by 4 bases, the J end by 0 bases, with 16 bases between. CDR1 and CDR2 (germline): SGHTA, FQGNSA. The length of the CDR3 is 17 residues. CDR3 nucleotide sequence: TGTGCCAGCAGCTATGTCGCGGTAGGGGGTAGCAATCAGCCCCAGCATTTT. Amino acid sequence: CASSYVAVGGSNQPQHF.

The genes are TRBV11-1 and TRBJ2-7, with D uncertain. This CDR3 comprises 14 residues. Trimming removed 3 bases from V and 8 bases from J, with 17 bases in between. CDR1 and CDR2 (germline): SGHAT, FQDESV (reference sequence). CDR3 in DNA: TGTGCCAGCAGCTTGGTTCGGCCGTTTAAGAAGCAGTACTTC. Residues: CASSLVRPFKKQYF.

V usage is TRBV20-1 and J usage is TRBJ1-5; D unresolved. Germline V gives CDR1 DFQATT, CDR2 SNEGSKA (reference sequence). This CDR3 is built from 12 residues. Trimming stripped 3 bases from V and 1 base from J, with 4 bases between. CDR3 amino acids: CSASWSNQPQHF. Written as DNA, the CDR3 is TGCAGTGCTAGCTGGAGCAATCAGCCCCAGCATTTT.

This clonotype was observed a few times. This chain links TRBV20-1 with TRBJ2-3, with D perhaps TRBD2 (5 bases). This CDR3 region has 14 residues. Germline V lookup: CDR1 DFQATT, CDR2 SNEGSKA (reference sequence). V lost 2 bases to trimming and J lost 0 bases, with 9 bases between them. CDR3 nucleotides: TGCAGTGCTAGATGGCGGGTCAGCACAGATACGCAGTATTTT. The encoded protein is CSARWRVSTDTQYF.

Note on this clonotype: At one boundary the junction diverges from the germline segment, which might be a read error. The rearrangement joins TRBV2 to TRBJ2-1, with D tentatively TRBD2 (5 bases). Germline V CDR1 and CDR2: SNHLY, FYNNEI. The CDR3 runs 15 residues. The CDR3: CASSAAVSSYNEQFF. For the CDR3, the DNA is TGCGCCAGCAGTGCAGCGGTCAGCTCCTACAATGAGCAGTTCTTC. Full variable domain (outside the CDR3, taken from reference TRBV2 and TRBJ2-1): EPEVTQTPSHQVTQMGQEVILRCVPISNHLYFYWYRQILGQKVEFLVSFYNNEISEKSEIFDDQFSVERPDGSNFTLKIRSTKLEDSAMYFCASSAAVSSYNEQFFGPGTRLTVL.

The table lists this clonotype with a few counts. The chain recombines TRBV20-1 with TRBJ2-1; the D is unclear. The CDR3 consists of 12 residues. V dropped 3 bases and J dropped 2 bases, with 5 bases sitting between them. Germline values: CDR1 DFQATT, CDR2 SNEGSKA (reference sequence). The chain's CDR3 is CSASVAYNEQFF. The CDR3 region has the DNA TGCAGTGCTAGTGTGGCCTACAATGAGCAGTTCTTC.

The chain uses TRBV7-4 and TRBJ2-3; 8 positions agree with TRBD2. J gave up 2 bases and V 1 base, and 5 bases lay outside the gene matches. The length of the CDR3 is 16 residues. The V gene's germline CDR1 is SGHVT and CDR2 SQSDAQ. DNA of the CDR3: TGTGCCAGCAGCTTAGTATCTAGCGGGCTCACAGATACGCAGTATTTT. This encodes CASSLVSSGLTDTQYF.

In its sample, this clonotype was seen a few times. The gene calls are TRBV19 and TRBJ2-1; 8 positions agree with TRBD2. The V gene's germline CDR1 is LNHDA and CDR2 SQIVND (reference sequence). J gave up 4 bases and V 11 bases, and 16 bases lay outside the gene matches. There are 16 residues in the CDR3. The CDR3 nucleotides are TGTGCCTCGACAGGCTCCCCGACTAGCGAATACAATGAGCAGTTCTTC. This translates into CASTGSPTSEYNEQFF.

The V call is TRBV14, the J call TRBJ2-6, with 10 bases identical to TRBD1. This CDR3 comprises 17 residues. The ends lost 8 bases at V and 0 bases at J; junction bases unmatched: 7. CDR1 is SGHDN, CDR2 FVKESK, per germline. The DNA of the CDR3 is TGTGCCAGCTCACCCCGACAGGGGGCCTCTGGGGCCAACGTCCTGACTTTC. It encodes CASSPRQGASGANVLTF.

The chain couples TRBV6-5 to TRBJ1-6; TRBD1 might be the D (5 bases). The CDR3 has 17 residues. CDR1 and CDR2 (germline): MNHEY, SVGAGI. The V end lost 4 bases, the J end lost 11 bases, and 24 bases lay between the germline ends. This CDR3 is CASSFGPAGKVGTPLHF. CDR3 sequence (DNA): TGTGCCAGCAGTTTCGGTCCCGCAGGGAAAGTGGGTACACCCCTCCACTTT.

V is TRBV2 and J is TRBJ1-4; possibly TRBD1 for D (6 bases). Germline values: CDR1 SNHLY, CDR2 FYNNEI. Trimming removed 3 bases at V and 8 bases at J, with 16 bases between. The CDR3 spans 15 residues. The CDR3 sequence is CASSDSRGRSEKLFF. The DNA for the CDR3 is TGTGCCAGCAGTGATTCGCGGGGGCGCTCGGAAAAACTGTTTTTT.

This sequence joins TRBV14 and TRBJ1-1; 8 bases agree with TRBD1. Germline assignment: CDR1 SGHDN and CDR2 FVKESK. Unmatched junction bases numbered 12, after V lost 5 bases and J lost 1 base. CDR3 length: 17 residues. CDR3: CASSMSRDRFQNTEAFF. DNA of the CDR3: TGTGCCAGCAGCATGTCCCGGGACAGGTTTCAGAACACTGAAGCTTTCTTT.

The V and J genes are TRBV7-2 and TRBJ1-5, with unresolved D. Per germline, CDR1 SGHTA and CDR2 FQGNSA. The CDR3 covers 15 residues. Trimming shortened V by 1 base and J by 4 bases, and 11 bases separated the two germline ends. In nucleotides, the CDR3 is TGTGCCAGCAGCTTAGACTACAGATTTAATCAGCCCCAGCATTTT. The encoded protein is CASSLDYRFNQPQHF.

The rearrangement uses TRBV7-3 and TRBJ2-7; TRBD1 is a possible D gene (6 bases). This CDR3 spans 16 amino acids. Germline values: CDR1 SGHTA, CDR2 FQGTGA. Trimming took off 4 bases at V and 4 bases at J, with 20 bases between the two ends. Written as DNA, the CDR3 is TGTGCCAGCAGCTCCCTAGGGGGAGCTAGCTATTACGAGCAGTACTTC. Translating gives CASSSLGGASYYEQYF.

The chain combines TRBV6-4 with TRBJ2-3; 10 nucleotides agree with TRBD2. V was clipped by 4 bases and J by 4 bases; unmatched bases: 8. The CDR3 length is 16 residues. Germline assignment: CDR1 MRHNA and CDR2 SNTAGT. This CDR3 reads CASSAESGGAADTQYF. CDR3 DNA sequence: TGTGCCAGCAGTGCGGAAAGCGGGGGGGCGGCAGATACGCAGTATTTT.

Here the CDR3 reads CSIQALGTEAFF. As DNA, the CDR3 is TGCAGCATCCAGGCTCTTGGTACTGAAGCTTTCTTT. The chain is built from TRBV29-1 and TRBJ1-1; unclear D gene. The CDR3 contains 12 residues. CDR1 is SQVTM and CDR2 is ANQGSEA in the germline V gene. Trimming shortened V by 8 bases and J by 5 bases, and 15 bases separated the two germline ends.

The J gene is TRBJ2-2, the V gene TRBV25-1; 10 nucleotides line up with TRBD1. CDR3 length: 15 residues. V shed 5 bases, J shed 3 bases, and the junction held 3 bases outside the gene matches. CDR1 MGHDK and CDR2 SYGVNS come from the germline V gene. DNA for the CDR3: TGTGCCAGCAGTCCGGGACAGGGGCACACCGGGGAGCTGTTTTTT. Amino acid sequence: CASSPGQGHTGELFF.

This clonotype has a single count. The chain carries TRBV14 and TRBJ2-2; 8 bases fit TRBD1. The V gene's germline CDR1 is SGHDN and CDR2 FVKESK. V shed 4 bases, J shed 7 bases, and the junction held 11 bases outside the gene matches. The CDR3 spans 16 residues. The CDR3 loop is CASSLTPGQEFGELFF. The DNA of the CDR3 is TGTGCCAGCAGCCTTACGCCGGGACAGGAATTCGGGGAGCTGTTTTTT.

The genes are TRBV7-2 and TRBJ2-3; possibly TRBD1 for D (6 bases). The J call may be faulty, since TRBJ1-4 better matches the DNA end. The CDR3 contains 15 residues. CDR1 and CDR2 (germline): SGHTA, FQGNSA. As DNA, the CDR3 is TGTGCCAGCAGCTTAGCGGGGGGCATGGATGAAAAACTGTTTTTT. It specifies CASSLAGGMDEKLFF.

The chain uses TRBV19 and TRBJ2-3, with D hard to call. This CDR3 spans 11 amino acids. Germline V gene data show CDR1 as LNHDA and CDR2 as SQIVND (reference sequence). V lost 0 bases and J lost 7, with 2 bases in between. The DNA for the CDR3 is TGTGCCAGTAGTATAGATCATACGCAGTATTTT. Translation gives CASSIDHTQYF.